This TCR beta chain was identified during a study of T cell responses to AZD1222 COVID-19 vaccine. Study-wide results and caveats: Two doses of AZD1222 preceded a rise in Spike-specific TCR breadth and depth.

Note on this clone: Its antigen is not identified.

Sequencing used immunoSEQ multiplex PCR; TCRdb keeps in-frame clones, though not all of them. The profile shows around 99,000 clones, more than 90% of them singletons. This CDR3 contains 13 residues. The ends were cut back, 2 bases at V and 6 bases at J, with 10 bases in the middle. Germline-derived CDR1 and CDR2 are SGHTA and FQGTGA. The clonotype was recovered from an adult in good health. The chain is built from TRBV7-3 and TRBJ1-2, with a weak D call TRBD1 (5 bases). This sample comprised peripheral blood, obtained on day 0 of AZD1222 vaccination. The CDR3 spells CASSLSGIDGYTF. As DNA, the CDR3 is TGTGCCAGCAGCTTATCAGGGATCGATGGCTACACCTTC.